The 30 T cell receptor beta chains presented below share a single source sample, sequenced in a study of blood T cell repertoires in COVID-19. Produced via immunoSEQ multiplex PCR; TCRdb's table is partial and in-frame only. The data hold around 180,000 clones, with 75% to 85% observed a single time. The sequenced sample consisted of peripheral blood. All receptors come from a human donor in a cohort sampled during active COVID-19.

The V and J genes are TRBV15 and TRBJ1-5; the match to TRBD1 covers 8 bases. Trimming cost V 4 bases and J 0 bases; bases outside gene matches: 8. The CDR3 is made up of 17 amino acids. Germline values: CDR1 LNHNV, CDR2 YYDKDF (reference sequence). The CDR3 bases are TGTGCCACCAGCAACCCTGGGACAGGTGATAGCAATCAGCCCCAGCATTTT. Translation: CATSNPGTGDSNQPQHF.

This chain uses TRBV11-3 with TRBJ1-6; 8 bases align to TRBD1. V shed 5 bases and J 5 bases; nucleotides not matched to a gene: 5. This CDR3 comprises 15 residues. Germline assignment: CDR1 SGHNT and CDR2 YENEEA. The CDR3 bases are TGTGCCAGCAGCCCACGACAGGGGAATAATTCACCCCTCCACTTT. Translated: CASSPRQGNNSPLHF.

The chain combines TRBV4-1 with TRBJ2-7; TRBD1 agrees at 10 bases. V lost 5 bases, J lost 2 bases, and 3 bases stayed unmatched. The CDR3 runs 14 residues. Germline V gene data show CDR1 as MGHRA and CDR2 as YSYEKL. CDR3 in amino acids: CASSGDRGPYEQYF. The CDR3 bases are TGCGCCAGCAGCGGGGACAGGGGCCCCTACGAGCAGTACTTC.

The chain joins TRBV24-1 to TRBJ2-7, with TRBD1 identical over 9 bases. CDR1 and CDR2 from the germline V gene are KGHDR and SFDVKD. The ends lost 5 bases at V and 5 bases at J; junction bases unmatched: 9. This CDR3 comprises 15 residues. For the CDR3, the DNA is TGTGCCACCAGTGGCCCGGGACAGGGCGGCCACGAGCAGTACTTC. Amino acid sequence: CATSGPGQGGHEQYF.

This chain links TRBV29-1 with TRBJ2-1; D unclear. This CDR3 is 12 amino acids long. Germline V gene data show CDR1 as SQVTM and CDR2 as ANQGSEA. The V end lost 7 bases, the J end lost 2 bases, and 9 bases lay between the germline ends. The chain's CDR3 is CSGSSTYNEQFF. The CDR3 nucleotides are TGCAGCGGTAGCAGTACCTACAATGAGCAGTTCTTC.

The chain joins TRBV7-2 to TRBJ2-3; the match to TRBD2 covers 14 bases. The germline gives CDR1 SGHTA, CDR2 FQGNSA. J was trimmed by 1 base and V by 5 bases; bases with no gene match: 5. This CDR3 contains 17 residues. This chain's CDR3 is CASSRQGLAGGTDTQYF. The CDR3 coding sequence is TGTGCCAGCAGCCGCCAGGGACTAGCGGGGGGCACAGATACGCAGTATTTT.

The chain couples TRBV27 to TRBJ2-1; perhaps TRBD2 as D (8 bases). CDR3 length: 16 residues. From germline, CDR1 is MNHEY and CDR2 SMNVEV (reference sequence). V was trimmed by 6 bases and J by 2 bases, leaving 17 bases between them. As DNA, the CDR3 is TGTGCCAGCAGCCTAGGGGGCGGGGGGCCCTACAATGAGCAGTTCTTC. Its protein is CASSLGGGGPYNEQFF.

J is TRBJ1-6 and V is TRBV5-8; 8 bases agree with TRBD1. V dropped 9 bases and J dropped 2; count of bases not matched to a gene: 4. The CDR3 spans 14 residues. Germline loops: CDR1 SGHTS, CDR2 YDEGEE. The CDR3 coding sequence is TGTGCCACCAGACAGGGGCCCTATAATTCACCCCTCCACTTT. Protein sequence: CATRQGPYNSPLHF.

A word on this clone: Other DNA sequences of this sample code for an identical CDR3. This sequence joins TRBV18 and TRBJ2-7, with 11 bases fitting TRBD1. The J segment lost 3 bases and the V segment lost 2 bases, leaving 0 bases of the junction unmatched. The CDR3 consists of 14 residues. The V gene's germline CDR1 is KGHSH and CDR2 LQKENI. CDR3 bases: TGTGCCAGCTCACCAGGGACAGGGGGCTACGAGCAGTACTTC. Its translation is CASSPGTGGYEQYF.

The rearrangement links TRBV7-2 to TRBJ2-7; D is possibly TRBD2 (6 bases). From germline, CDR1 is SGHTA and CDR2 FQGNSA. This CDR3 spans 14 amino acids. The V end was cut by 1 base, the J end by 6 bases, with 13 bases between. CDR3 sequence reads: CASSLDGSLGEQYF. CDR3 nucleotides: TGTGCCAGCAGCTTAGACGGGAGCTTGGGCGAGCAGTACTTC.

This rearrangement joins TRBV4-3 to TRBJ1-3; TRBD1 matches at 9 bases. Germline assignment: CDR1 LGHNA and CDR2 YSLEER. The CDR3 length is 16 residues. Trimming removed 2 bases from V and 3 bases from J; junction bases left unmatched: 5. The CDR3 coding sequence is TGCGCCAGCAGCCAATCACAGGGGGCAGGTGGAAACACCATATATTTT. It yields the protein CASSQSQGAGGNTIYF.

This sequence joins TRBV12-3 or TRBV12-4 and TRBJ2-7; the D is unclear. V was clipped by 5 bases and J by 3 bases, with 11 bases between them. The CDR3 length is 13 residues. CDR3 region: CASSPIGGYEQYF. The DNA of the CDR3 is TGTGCCAGCAGTCCAATCGGCGGCTACGAGCAGTACTTC.

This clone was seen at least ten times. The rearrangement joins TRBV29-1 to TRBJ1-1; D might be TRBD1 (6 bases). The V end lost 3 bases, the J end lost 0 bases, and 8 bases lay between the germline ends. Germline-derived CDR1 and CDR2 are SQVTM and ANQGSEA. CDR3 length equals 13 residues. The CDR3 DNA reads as TGCAGCGTTGAGGGACACGTGAACACTGAAGCTTTCTTT. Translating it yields CSVEGHVNTEAFF.

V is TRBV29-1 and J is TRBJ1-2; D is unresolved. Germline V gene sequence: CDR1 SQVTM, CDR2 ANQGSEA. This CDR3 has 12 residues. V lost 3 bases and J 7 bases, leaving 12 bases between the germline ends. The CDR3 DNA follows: TGCAGCGTTGACGGCGGAAGTGGTGGCTACACCTTC. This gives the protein CSVDGGSGGYTF.

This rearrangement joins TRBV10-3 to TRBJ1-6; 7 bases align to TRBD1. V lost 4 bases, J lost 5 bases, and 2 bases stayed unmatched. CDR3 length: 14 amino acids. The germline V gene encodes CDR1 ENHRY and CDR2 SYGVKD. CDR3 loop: CAISGGTDNSPLHF. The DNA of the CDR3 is TGTGCCATCAGTGGTGGGACAGATAATTCACCCCTCCACTTT.

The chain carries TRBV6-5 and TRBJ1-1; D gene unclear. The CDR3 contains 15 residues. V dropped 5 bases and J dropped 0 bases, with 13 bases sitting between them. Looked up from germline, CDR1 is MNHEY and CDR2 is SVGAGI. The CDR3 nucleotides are TGTGCCAGCAGTAGACCTCGGGGTATGAACACTGAAGCTTTCTTT. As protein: CASSRPRGMNTEAFF.

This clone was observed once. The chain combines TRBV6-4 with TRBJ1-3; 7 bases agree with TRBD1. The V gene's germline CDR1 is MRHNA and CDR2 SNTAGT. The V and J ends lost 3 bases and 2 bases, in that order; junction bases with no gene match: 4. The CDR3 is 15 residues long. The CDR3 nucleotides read TGTGCCAGCAGTGAGAACAGGGGAGCTGGAAACACCATATATTTT. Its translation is CASSENRGAGNTIYF.

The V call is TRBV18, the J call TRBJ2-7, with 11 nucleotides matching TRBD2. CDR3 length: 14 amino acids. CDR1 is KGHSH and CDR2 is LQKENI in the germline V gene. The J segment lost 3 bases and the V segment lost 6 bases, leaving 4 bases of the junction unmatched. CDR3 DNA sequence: TGTGCCAGCTCGAAGACTAGCGGGGACTACGAGCAGTACTTC. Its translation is CASSKTSGDYEQYF.

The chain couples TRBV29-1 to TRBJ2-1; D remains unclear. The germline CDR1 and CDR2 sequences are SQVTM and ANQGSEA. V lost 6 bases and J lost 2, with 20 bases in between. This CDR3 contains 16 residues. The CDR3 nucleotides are TGCAGCGTGGCCTATCTAGGCGCAGTCCCCTACAATGAGCAGTTCTTC. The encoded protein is CSVAYLGAVPYNEQFF.

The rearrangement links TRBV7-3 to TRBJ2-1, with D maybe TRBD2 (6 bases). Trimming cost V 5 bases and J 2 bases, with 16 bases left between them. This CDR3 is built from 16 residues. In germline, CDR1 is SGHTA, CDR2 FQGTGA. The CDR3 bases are TGTGCCAGCAGCCCCTACCGGGACTCAACCTACAATGAGCAGTTCTTC. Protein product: CASSPYRDSTYNEQFF.

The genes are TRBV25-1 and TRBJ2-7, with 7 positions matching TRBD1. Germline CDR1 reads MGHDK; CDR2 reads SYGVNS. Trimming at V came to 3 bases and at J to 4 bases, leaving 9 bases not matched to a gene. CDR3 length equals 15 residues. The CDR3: CASSEPGQSLYEQYF. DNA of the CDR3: TGTGCCAGCAGTGAGCCGGGACAGAGTCTTTACGAGCAGTACTTC.

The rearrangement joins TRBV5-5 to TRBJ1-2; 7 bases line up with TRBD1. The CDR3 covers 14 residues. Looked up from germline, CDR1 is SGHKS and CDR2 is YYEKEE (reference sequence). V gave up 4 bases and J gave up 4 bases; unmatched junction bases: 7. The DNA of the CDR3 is TGTGCCAGCAGCCTCCCCGGGACAGCCTATGGCTACACCTTC. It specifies CASSLPGTAYGYTF.

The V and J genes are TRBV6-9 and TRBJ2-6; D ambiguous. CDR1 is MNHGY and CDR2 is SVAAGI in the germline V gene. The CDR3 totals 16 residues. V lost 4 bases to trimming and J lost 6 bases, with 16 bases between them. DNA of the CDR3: TGTGCCAGCAGTTTCCGACTCCATTCAGCGGCCAACGTCCTGACTTTC. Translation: CASSFRLHSAANVLTF.

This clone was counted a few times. The CDR3 reads CASSLDRGFYEQYF. The CDR3 DNA is TGCGCCAGCAGCTTGGACAGGGGGTTCTACGAGCAGTACTTC. The V call is TRBV5-1, the J call TRBJ2-7, with 8 nucleotides matching TRBD1. Germline lookup yields CDR1 SGHRS and CDR2 YFSETQ. The CDR3 has 14 residues. V trimming: 0 bases; J trimming: 3 bases; junction bases outside the gene matches: 2.

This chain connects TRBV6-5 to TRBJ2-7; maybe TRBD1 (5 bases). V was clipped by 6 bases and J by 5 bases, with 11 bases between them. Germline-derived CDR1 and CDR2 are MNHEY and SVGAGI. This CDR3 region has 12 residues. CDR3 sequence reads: CASRTEGNEQYF. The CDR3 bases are TGTGCCAGCAGGACAGAAGGGAACGAGCAGTACTTC.

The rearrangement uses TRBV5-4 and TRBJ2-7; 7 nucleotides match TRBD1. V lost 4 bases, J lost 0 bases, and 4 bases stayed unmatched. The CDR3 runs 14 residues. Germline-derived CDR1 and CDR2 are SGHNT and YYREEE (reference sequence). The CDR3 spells CASSTGTASYEQYF. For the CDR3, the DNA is TGTGCCAGCAGCACTGGGACAGCCTCCTACGAGCAGTACTTC.

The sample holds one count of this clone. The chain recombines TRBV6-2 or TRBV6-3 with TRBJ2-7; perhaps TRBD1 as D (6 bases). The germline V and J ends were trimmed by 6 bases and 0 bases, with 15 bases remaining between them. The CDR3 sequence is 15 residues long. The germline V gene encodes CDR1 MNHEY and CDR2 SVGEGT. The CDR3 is CASSPIPGHSYEQYF. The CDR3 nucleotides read TGTGCCAGCAGCCCAATTCCGGGACACTCCTACGAGCAGTACTTC.

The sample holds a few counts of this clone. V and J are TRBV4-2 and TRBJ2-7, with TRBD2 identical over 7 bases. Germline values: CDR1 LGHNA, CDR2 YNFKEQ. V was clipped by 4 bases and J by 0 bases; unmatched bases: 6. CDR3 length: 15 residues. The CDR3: CASSRSSGASYEQYF. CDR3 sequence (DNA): TGTGCCAGCAGCCGCAGCAGCGGGGCCTCCTACGAGCAGTACTTC.

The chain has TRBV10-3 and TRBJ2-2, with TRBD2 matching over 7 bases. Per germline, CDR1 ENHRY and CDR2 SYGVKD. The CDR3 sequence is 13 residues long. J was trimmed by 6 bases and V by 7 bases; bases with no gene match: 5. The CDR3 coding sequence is TGTGCCATCACGCGGGAGACCCCCGGGGAGCTGTTTTTT. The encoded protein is CAITRETPGELFF.

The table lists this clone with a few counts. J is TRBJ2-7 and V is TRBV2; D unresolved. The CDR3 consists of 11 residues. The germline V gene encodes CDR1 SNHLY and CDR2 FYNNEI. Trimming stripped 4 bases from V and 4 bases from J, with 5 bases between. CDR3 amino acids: CASSVRYEQYF. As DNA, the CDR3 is TGTGCCAGCAGTGTCAGATACGAGCAGTACTTC.